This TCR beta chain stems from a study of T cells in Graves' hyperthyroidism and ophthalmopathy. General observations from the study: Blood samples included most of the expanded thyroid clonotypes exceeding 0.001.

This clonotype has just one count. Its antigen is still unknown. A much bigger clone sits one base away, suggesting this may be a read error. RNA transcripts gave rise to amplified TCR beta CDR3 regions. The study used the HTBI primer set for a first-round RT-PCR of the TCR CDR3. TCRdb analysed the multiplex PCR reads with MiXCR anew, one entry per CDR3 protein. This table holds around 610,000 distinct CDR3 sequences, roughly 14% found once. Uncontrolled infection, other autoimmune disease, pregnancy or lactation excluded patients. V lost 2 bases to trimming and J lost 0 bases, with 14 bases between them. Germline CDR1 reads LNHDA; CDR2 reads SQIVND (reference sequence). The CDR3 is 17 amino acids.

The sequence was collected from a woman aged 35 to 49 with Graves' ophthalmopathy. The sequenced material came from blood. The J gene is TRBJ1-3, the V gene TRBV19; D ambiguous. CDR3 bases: TGTGCCAGTAGTATACGGCTAAGAGATTCCTCTGGAAACACCATATATTTT. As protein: CASSIRLRDSSGNTIYF.